The 2 T cell receptor beta chains reported below all come from one sample, sequenced in a study of a mutant IDH1 vaccine in newly diagnosed glioma. Their specific antigens are unknown. Only in-frame clones appear in the TCRdb table, and some are missing; sequencing was by immunoSEQ multiplex PCR. This table has more than 25,000 clones, 70% to 90% appearing once. Regarding time point: week 5, during vaccination. A 20-mer mutant IDH1 peptide at 300 ug was injected subcutaneously with topical imiquimod. The starting material was PBMCs, obtained from a glioma patient whose treatment included an IDH1 peptide vaccine. The source is a man aged 18 to 29 with glioma.

The chain employs TRBV4-2 and TRBJ1-5; D gene uncertain. The V gene's germline CDR1 is LGHNA and CDR2 YNFKEQ. V lost 0 bases, J lost 7 bases, and 13 bases lay in between. This CDR3 has 15 residues. CDR3 bases: TGTGCCAGCAGCCAAGATGCCGGCCTGGGGCAGCCCCAGCATTTT. Translation: CASSQDAGLGQPQHF.

The J gene is TRBJ1-1, the V gene TRBV18; D perhaps matches TRBD1 (6 bases). Germline CDR1 is KGHSH and CDR2 is LQKENI. With 6 bases removed from V and 4 bases from J, the gap between germline ends came to 12 bases. The CDR3 totals 13 residues. CDR3 loop: CASSLQGGTEAFF. CDR3 sequence (DNA): TGTGCCAGCTCGCTACAGGGTGGCACTGAAGCTTTCTTT. The full variable domain, its missing parts supplied by reference TRBV18 and TRBJ1-1, is NAGVMQNPRHLVRRRGQEARLRCSPMKGHSHVYWYRQLPEEGLKFMVYLQKENIIDESGMPKERFSAEFPKEGPSILRIQQVVRGDSAAYFCASSLQGGTEAFFGQGTRLTVV.